Listed here is a single TCR beta chain. These data come from a study of blood T cell repertoires in COVID-19. Study at large: There were acute and convalescent COVID-19 samples, and they came from the United States, Italy and Spain. From T cells, B-cell-depleted T cells, or PBMCs came the material, which was cDNA or gDNA.

Trimming left V 8 bases short and J 4 bases short, with 14 bases between. Germline assignment: CDR1 SEHNR and CDR2 FQNEAQ (reference sequence). This CDR3 is 13 amino acids long. Methods used by the authors: The authors estimated nucleated cell counts from reference gene primer amplification. Generated by immunoSEQ multiplex PCR, the TCRdb table keeps only in-frame clones and is missing some. That table supplies the V and J calls and clone size; D and trimming were determined from the DNA. The data contain fewer than 200,000 clones, approximately 90% of them singletons. Material: peripheral blood. The TCR originated in a man younger than 35 who had recovered from COVID-19. The genes are TRBV7-9 and TRBJ1-1; D remains unclear. The CDR3 bases are TGTGCCAGCGGGAGGGAAGTTAGCACTGAAGCTTTCTTT. The encoded protein is CASGREVSTEAFF. Looking up the rest from reference TRBV7-9 and TRBJ1-1 gives the full variable domain: DTGVSQNPRHKITKRGQNVTFRCDPISEHNRLYWYRQTLGQGPEFLTYFQNEAQLEKSRLLSDRFSAERPKGSFSTLEIQRTEQGDSAMYLCASGREVSTEAFFGQGTRLTVV.